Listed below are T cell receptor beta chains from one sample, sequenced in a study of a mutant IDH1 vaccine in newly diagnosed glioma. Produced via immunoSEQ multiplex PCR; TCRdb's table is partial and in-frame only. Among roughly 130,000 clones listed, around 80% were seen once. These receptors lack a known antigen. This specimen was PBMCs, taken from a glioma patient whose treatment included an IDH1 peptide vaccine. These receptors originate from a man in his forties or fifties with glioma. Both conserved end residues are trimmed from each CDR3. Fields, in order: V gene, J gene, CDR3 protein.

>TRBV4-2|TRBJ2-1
ASSQQLAGPGNEQF
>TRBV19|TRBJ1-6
ASSVFGARNYNSPLH
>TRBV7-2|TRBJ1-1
ASSSYRVLNTEAF
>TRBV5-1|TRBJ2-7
ASSQAGGPGEQY
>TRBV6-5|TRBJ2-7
ASRLGTLDEQY
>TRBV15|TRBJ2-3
ATSETGVIEGGTFTDTQY
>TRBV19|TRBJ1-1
ASSWGMNTEAF
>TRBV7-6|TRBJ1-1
ASSRSRNTEAF
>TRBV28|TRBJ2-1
ASSLFGQTNEQF
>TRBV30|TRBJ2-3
AWSDRGAYTDTQY
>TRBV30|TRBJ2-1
AWSPSTPYNEQF
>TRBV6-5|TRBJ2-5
ASSQTSGVQETQY
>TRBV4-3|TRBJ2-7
ASSQEHLIPYEQY
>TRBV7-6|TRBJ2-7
ASSLDRVGYEQY
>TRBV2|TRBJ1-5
ASSENRNQPQH
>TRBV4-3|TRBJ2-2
ASSQSGQGNTGELF
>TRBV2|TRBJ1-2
ASSEARGSYT
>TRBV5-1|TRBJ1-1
ASSWSENTEAF
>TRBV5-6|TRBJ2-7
ASSFSGWGGEQY
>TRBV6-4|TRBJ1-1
ASSATNEGTEAF
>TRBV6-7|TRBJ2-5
ASSGDTKYQETQY
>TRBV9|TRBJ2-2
ASRAESYTGELF
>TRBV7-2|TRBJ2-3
ASSQRKKTGHGSTDTQY
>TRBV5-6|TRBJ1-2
ASSLVLGNYYGYT
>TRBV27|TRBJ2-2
ASRSVGRSNTGELF
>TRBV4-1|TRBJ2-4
ASSQDGQIADIQY
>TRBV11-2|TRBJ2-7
ASGLSGSNEQY
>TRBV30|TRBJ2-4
AWSADLPIAAKNIQY
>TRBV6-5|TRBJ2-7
ASSSLLGERYEQY
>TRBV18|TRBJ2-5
ASSRDRLETQY
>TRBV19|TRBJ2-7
ASSIDLDMRLAGSSYEQY
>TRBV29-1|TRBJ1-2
SVEVGQGNYGYT
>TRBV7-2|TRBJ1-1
ASSRDYTSEAF
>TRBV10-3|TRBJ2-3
AVNKVLADTQY
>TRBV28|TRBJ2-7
ATDRDNEQY
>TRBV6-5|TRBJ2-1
ASSYDRSEQF
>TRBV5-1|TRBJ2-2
ASSMGQGDGELF
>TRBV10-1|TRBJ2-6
ASSPRRGGPLPSGANVLT
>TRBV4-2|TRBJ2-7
ASSRGASGDYEQY
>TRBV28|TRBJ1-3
ASSTIGGHSGNTIY
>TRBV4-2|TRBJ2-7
ASSEGLAGTYEQY
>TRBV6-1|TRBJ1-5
ASGRQGVYQPQH
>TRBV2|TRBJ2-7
APYRMGQGAREQY
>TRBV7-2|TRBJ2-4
ASSPSGAGAPKNIQY
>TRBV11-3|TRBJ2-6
ASSLGDRFSGANVLT
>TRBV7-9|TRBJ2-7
ASSPRQGQPYEQY
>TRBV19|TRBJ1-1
ASSIGRANTEAF
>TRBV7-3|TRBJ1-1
ASSFRGDPYTEAF
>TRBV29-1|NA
SVSQGEYEQY